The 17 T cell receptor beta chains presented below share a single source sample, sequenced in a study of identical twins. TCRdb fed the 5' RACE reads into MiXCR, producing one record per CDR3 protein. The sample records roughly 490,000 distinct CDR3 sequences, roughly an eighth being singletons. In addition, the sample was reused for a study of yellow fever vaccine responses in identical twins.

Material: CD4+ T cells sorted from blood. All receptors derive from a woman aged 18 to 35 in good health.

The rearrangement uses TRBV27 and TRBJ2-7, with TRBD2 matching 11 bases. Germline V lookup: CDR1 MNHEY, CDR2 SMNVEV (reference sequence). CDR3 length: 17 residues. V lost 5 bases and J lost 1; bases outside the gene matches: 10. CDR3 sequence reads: CASSTLAGGKISYEQYF. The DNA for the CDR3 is TGTGCCAGCAGTACATTAGCGGGAGGGAAAATTTCCTACGAGCAGTACTTC.

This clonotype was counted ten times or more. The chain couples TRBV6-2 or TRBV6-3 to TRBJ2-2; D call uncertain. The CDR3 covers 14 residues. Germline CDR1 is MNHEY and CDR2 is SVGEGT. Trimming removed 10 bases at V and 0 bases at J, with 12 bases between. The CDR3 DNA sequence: TGTGCCACTCTCTATATTGCGAACACCGGGGAGCTGTTTTTT. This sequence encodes CATLYIANTGELFF.

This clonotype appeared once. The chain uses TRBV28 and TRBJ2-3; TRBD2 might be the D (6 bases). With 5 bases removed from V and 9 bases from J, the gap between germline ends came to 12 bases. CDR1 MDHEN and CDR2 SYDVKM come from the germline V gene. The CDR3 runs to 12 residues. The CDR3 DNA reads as TGTGCCAGCAGTCCCCGGGACTTAACGCAGTATTTT. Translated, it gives CASSPRDLTQYF.

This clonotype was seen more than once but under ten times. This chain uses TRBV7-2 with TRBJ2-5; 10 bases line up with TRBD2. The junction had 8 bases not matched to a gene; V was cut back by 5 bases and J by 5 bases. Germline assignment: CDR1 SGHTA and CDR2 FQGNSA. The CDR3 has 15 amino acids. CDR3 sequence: CASSLLAGVLETQYF. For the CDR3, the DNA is TGTGCCAGCAGCCTTCTAGCGGGAGTCTTGGAGACCCAGTACTTC.

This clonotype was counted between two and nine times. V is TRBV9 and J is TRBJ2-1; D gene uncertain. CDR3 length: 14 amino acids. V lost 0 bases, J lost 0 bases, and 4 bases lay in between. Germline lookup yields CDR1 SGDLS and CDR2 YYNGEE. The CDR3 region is CASSVDSSYNEQFF. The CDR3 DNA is TGTGCCAGCAGCGTAGATAGCTCCTACAATGAGCAGTTCTTC.

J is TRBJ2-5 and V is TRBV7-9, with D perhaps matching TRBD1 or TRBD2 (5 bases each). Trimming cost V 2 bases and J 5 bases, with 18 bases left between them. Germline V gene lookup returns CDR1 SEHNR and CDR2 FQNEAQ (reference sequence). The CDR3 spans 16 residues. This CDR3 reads CASSLPQAWDRETQYF. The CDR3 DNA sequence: TGTGCCAGCAGCTTACCCCAGGCTTGGGACCGGGAGACCCAGTACTTC.

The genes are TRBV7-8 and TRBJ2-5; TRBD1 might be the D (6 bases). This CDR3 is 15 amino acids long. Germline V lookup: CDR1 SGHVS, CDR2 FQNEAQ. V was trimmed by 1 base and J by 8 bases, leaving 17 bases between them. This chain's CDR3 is CASSLEGTSVATQYF. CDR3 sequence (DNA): TGTGCCAGCAGCTTAGAAGGGACATCCGTAGCAACCCAGTACTTC.

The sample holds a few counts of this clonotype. CDR3 loop: CAGTEAPHTGELFF. CDR3 DNA sequence: TGTGCCGGTACCGAGGCTCCACACACCGGGGAGCTGTTTTTT. The chain uses TRBV6-1 and TRBJ2-2; no firm D call. Germline CDR1 is MNHNS and CDR2 is SASEGT. V lost 11 bases and J lost 3, with 16 bases in between. CDR3 length: 14 amino acids.

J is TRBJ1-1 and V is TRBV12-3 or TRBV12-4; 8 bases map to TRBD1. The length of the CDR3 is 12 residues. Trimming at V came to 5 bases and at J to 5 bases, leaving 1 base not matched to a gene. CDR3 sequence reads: CASSNRGTEAFF. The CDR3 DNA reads TGTGCCAGCAGTAACAGGGGGACTGAAGCTTTCTTT.

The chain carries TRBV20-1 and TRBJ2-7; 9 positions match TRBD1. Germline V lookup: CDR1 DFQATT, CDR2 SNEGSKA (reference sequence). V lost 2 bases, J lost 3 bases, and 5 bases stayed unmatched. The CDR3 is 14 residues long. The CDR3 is CSARSDRGSYEQYF. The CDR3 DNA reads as TGCAGTGCTAGATCGGACAGGGGAAGCTACGAGCAGTACTTC.

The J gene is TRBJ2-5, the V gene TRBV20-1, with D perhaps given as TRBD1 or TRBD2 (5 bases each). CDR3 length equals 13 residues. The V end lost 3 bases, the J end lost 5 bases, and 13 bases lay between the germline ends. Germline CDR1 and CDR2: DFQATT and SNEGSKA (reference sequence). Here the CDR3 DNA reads TGCAGTGCTAGGCCGGGACGTCGGGAGACCCAGTACTTC. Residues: CSARPGRRETQYF.

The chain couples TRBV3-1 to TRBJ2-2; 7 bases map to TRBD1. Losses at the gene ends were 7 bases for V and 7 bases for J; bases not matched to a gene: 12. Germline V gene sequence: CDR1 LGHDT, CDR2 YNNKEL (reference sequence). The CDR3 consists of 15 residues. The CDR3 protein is CASKGEGARIGELFF. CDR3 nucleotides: TGTGCCAGCAAGGGAGAGGGGGCGCGGATCGGGGAGCTGTTTTTT.

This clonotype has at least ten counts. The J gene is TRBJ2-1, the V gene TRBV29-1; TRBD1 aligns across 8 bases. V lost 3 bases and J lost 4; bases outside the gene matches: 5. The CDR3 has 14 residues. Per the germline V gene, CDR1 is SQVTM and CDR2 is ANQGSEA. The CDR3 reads CSVDGGQGYNEQFF. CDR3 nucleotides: TGCAGCGTTGACGGCGGACAGGGTTACAATGAGCAGTTCTTC.

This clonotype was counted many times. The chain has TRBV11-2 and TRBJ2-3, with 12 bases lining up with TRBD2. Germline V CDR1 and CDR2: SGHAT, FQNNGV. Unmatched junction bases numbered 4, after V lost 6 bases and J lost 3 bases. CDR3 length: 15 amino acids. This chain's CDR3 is CASSPGLAGTDTQYF. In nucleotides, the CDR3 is TGTGCCAGCAGTCCCGGACTAGCGGGGACAGATACGCAGTATTTT. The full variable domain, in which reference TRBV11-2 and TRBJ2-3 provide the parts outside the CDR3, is EAGVAQSPRYKIIEKRQSVAFWCNPISGHATLYWYQQILGQGPKLLIQFQNNGVVDDSQLPKDRFSAERLKGVDSTLKIQPAKLEDSAVYLCASSPGLAGTDTQYFGPGTRLTVL.

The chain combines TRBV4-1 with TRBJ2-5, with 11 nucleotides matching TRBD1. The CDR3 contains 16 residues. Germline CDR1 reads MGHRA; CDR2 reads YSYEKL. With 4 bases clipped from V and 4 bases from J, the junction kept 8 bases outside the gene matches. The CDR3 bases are TGCGCCAGCAGCCGAGGACCGGGACAGGGGGGAGAGACCCAGTACTTC. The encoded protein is CASSRGPGQGGETQYF.

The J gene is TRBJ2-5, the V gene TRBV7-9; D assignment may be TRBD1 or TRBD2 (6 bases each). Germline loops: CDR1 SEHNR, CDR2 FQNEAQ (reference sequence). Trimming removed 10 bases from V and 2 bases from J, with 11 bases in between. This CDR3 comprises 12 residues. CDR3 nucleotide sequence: TGTGCCATGGGGGGCCAGCAAGAGACCCAGTACTTC. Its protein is CAMGGQQETQYF. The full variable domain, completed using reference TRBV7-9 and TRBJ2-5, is DTGVSQNPRHKITKRGQNVTFRCDPISEHNRLYWYRQTLGQGPEFLTYFQNEAQLEKSRLLSDRFSAERPKGSFSTLEIQRTEQGDSAMYLCAMGGQQETQYFGPGTRLLVL.

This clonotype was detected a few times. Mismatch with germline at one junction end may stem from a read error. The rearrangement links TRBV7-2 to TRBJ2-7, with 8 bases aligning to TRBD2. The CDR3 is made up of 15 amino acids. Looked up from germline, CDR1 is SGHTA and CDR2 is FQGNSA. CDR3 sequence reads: CANSLYGGGSYEQYF. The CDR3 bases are TGTGCCAACAGCTTATATGGCGGGGGGTCATACGAGCAGTACTTC.